A single sample is the source of the 9 T cell receptor beta chains below, sequenced in a study of blood T cell repertoires in COVID-19 (dated by TCRdb to 2020 to 2021). Library generation was performed with the immunoSEQ multiplex PCR assay. TCRdb took over this immuneACCESS table, retaining in-frame rearrangements with V and J assigned. Such tables are incomplete; in checked studies, under half of the missing clones stem from an unresolved V gene, and the remainder is unexplained. Recorded for this sample are 250,000 to 300,000 clones; about nine tenths of them occurred a single time. The ten biggest clones cover around 1.7% of the sample. Input material: PBMCs or T cells enriched from blood (not recorded which). Source of these receptors: a woman aged 40 to 50 who had recovered from COVID-19.

This clone was counted only a few times. The chain carries TRBV27 and TRBJ1-2, with TRBD1 matching over 9 bases. Germline CDR1 reads MNHEY; CDR2 reads SMNVEV (reference sequence). The CDR3 runs 15 residues. V dropped 4 bases and J dropped 7; count of bases not matched to a gene: 10. The CDR3 loop reads CASSSPGQGMGGYTF. The DNA of the CDR3 is TGTGCCAGCAGTTCCCCGGGACAGGGTATGGGTGGCTACACCTTC.

CDR3 region: CASSLIAGVTDTQYF. The CDR3 nucleotides are TGTGCCAGCAGCCTGATAGCGGGGGTCACAGATACGCAGTATTTT. The chain links TRBV7-2 to TRBJ2-3; 9 bases are shared with TRBD2. V gave up 5 bases and J gave up 2 bases; unmatched junction bases: 5. Germline CDR1 SGHTA, CDR2 FQGNSA. The CDR3 is 15 residues long.

V gene TRBV6-5 combines with J gene TRBJ1-2, with 7 bases aligning to TRBD1. V was clipped by 6 bases and J by 8 bases; unmatched bases: 15. This CDR3 comprises 15 residues. Germline CDR1 and CDR2: MNHEY and SVGAGI. CDR3 amino acids: CASRGTERPSFGYTF. In DNA, the CDR3 is TGTGCCAGCAGGGGGACAGAGCGTCCTTCTTTCGGCTACACCTTC.

The rearrangement joins TRBV19 to TRBJ2-1; the D gene is possibly TRBD2 (5 bases). V was trimmed by 4 bases and J by 4 bases, leaving 26 bases between them. The CDR3 is 19 amino acids. Germline V lookup: CDR1 LNHDA, CDR2 SQIVND (reference sequence). CDR3 protein: CASSTLGVGLRQIYNEQFF. The CDR3 DNA reads as TGTGCCAGTAGTACCTTGGGAGTTGGGCTGCGGCAAATATACAATGAGCAGTTCTTC.

The chain couples TRBV16 to TRBJ2-2, with 8 bases aligning to TRBD1. V was pared by 1 base and J by 5 bases, with 0 bases of the junction left unmatched. Germline V lookup: CDR1 KGHSY, CDR2 FQNENV. The CDR3 length is 14 residues. The CDR3 region has the DNA TGTGCCAGCAGCCAATGGACAGGGACCGGGGAGCTGTTTTTT. Its translation: CASSQWTGTGELFF. The full variable domain, its missing parts supplied by reference TRBV16 and TRBJ2-2, is GEEVAQTPKHLVRGEGQKAKLYCAPIKGHSYVFWYQQVLKNEFKFLISFQNENVFDETGMPKERFSAKCLPNSPCSLEIQATKLEDSAVYFCASSQWTGTGELFFGEGSRLTVL.

This clone has more than one count but fewer than ten. The genes are TRBV6-4 and TRBJ1-5; TRBD1 matches at 7 bases. The CDR3 consists of 17 residues. V shed 6 bases and J 2 bases; nucleotides not matched to a gene: 13. Germline V gene lookup returns CDR1 MRHNA and CDR2 SNTAGT. CDR3 bases: TGTGCCAGCAGGCTCCCGGGACAGACACTCCGCAATCAGCCCCAGCATTTT. Translating gives CASRLPGQTLRNQPQHF.

The V gene is TRBV21-1, the J gene TRBJ2-3; TRBD1, the table's D call, lacks a check against the DNA. TRBV21-1 counts as a pseudogene. The length of the CDR3 is 16 residues. This chain's CDR3 is CASSSRGRVEKDTQYF. The CDR3 nucleotides are TGTGCCAGCAGCTCCCGCGGCAGGGTCGAGAAAGATACGCAGTATTTT.

V and J are TRBV7-3 and TRBJ1-5; D call uncertain. Trimming took 2 bases from V and 6 from J, leaving 8 bases between them. The CDR3 runs 13 residues. CDR1 and CDR2 (germline): SGHTA, FQGTGA. CDR3 sequence reads: CASSLSGIQPQHF. The CDR3 bases are TGTGCCAGCAGCTTATCCGGGATTCAGCCCCAGCATTTT.

The rearrangement joins TRBV2 to TRBJ1-2; tentative D call: TRBD1 (5 bases). The germline V and J ends were trimmed by 4 bases and 4 bases, with 13 bases remaining between them. The CDR3 totals 14 residues. CDR1 is SNHLY, CDR2 FYNNEI, per germline. The CDR3 coding sequence is TGTGCCAGCAGTGCGGGGGGACCTCGCTATGGCTACACCTTC. It yields the protein CASSAGGPRYGYTF.